The T cell receptor (beta chain) under discussion was sequenced for a study of blood T cell repertoires in COVID-19. Germline values: CDR1 MNHEY, CDR2 SMNVEV (reference sequence). V was trimmed by 2 bases and J by 1 base, leaving 11 bases between them. The length of the CDR3 is 15 residues. Using immunoSEQ multiplex PCR, the repertoire was profiled, and TCRdb retains in-frame clones only, with some absent. This sample has approximately 120,000 clones, with roughly four fifths found just once. The specimen was peripheral blood. This TCR came from a man aged 30 to 45 with COVID-19, enrolled during active disease. The chain joins TRBV27 to TRBJ2-5, with D possibly being TRBD2 (6 bases). CDR3 DNA sequence: TGTGCCAGCAGTTTAAGCGGGCGGGGCCAAGAGACCCAGTACTTC. Its translation is CASSLSGRGQETQYF.